The next 22 T cell receptor beta chains were all read from a single sample in a study of human T cells and chemical hapten exposure. Time point of the sample: pre-sensitization, week 0. Treatment indicated: therapeutic diphenylcyclopropenone sensitization with weekly scalp DPC. TCRdb recomputed calls from the RACE reads with MiXCR, one row per CDR3 protein. The sample comprises fewer than 150,000 distinct CDR3 sequences, approximately 15% of which are singletons, and roughly 2.8% rests with the top ten. The input for sequencing was whole blood, taken in connection with sensitization to the hapten diphenylcyclopropenone (DPC). All receptors come from a woman aged 18 to 35 with alopecia areata. Some clones in this sample may be carry-over from other donors' samples.

In this sample, this clonotype turned up a few times. The chain links TRBV20-1 to TRBJ2-1; perhaps TRBD1 as D (6 bases). Deletions cut 1 base from V and 4 bases from J, with 8 bases between. The germline CDR1 and CDR2 sequences are DFQATT and SNEGSKA (reference sequence). The CDR3 is made up of 13 amino acids. The DNA for the CDR3 is TGCAGTGCTAGAGGACAGGAGTACAATGAGCAGTTCTTC. Protein: CSARGQEYNEQFF.

The rearrangement links TRBV18 to TRBJ2-6, with D unclear. This CDR3 is 14 amino acids long. Per germline, CDR1 KGHSH and CDR2 LQKENI. V was trimmed by 6 bases and J by 4 bases, leaving 10 bases between them. The CDR3 sequence: CASSLLEGANVLTF. The CDR3 DNA follows: TGTGCCAGCTCGTTATTGGAGGGGGCCAACGTCCTGACTTTC.

The chain recombines TRBV11-1 with TRBJ2-3; 8 bases match TRBD2. Germline V gene lookup returns CDR1 SGHAT and CDR2 FQDESV (reference sequence). V was pared by 4 bases and J by 4 bases, with 13 bases of the junction left unmatched. This CDR3 comprises 17 residues. The CDR3 region has the DNA TGTGCCAGCAGCTCCGCTCTCTCGCGGGGGGTCGCAGATACGCAGTATTTT. The encoded protein is CASSSALSRGVADTQYF.

Remarks on this clonotype: It may be a read error: a sequence one base away is much more abundant. The V gene is TRBV2, the J gene TRBJ2-5; TRBD2 matches 13 bases. This CDR3 has 16 residues. Germline V CDR1 and CDR2: SNHLY, FYNNEI. The V gene end was trimmed by 7 bases and the J gene end by 7 bases; junction bases not matched to a gene: 12. CDR3 protein: CASKKGLAGRKGTQYF. The CDR3 DNA reads TGTGCCAGCAAAAAGGGACTAGCGGGGAGGAAGGGGACCCAGTACTTC.

As DNA, the CDR3 is TGTGCCAGCAGTTTTACCGGGGGGTCCACAGGGGACTATGGCTACACCTTC. It yields the protein CASSFTGGSTGDYGYTF. The rearrangement uses TRBV27 and TRBJ1-2; 7 positions agree with TRBD1. Germline CDR1 reads MNHEY; CDR2 reads SMNVEV (reference sequence). The CDR3 totals 17 residues. V was pared by 3 bases and J by 3 bases, with 13 bases of the junction left unmatched.

There are a few counts of this clonotype. This chain connects TRBV2 to TRBJ1-1; possibly TRBD1 for D (5 bases). Per the germline V gene, CDR1 is SNHLY and CDR2 is FYNNEI. The V end lost 4 bases, the J end lost 4 bases, and 13 bases lay between the germline ends. This CDR3 is built from 14 residues. CDR3 sequence reads: CASSVLQESTEAFF. CDR3 bases: TGTGCCAGCAGTGTGTTACAGGAGAGCACTGAAGCTTTCTTT. Using reference TRBV2 and TRBJ1-1 for the parts outside the CDR3, the full variable domain is EPEVTQTPSHQVTQMGQEVILRCVPISNHLYFYWYRQILGQKVEFLVSFYNNEISEKSEIFDDQFSVERPDGSNFTLKIRSTKLEDSAMYFCASSVLQESTEAFFGQGTRLTVV.

This clonotype turned up a few times. This chain joins TRBV10-3 and TRBJ2-7; the match to TRBD1 covers 7 bases. After removal of 3 bases from V and 1 base from J, the junction contained 3 bases not matched to a gene. Germline V lookup: CDR1 ENHRY, CDR2 SYGVKD. This CDR3 has 14 amino acids. In DNA form, the CDR3 reads TGTGCCATCAGTGACCCGGACAGGTCCTACGAGCAGTACTTC. It yields the protein CAISDPDRSYEQYF.

This chain connects TRBV7-2 to TRBJ2-3, with D perhaps TRBD2 (5 bases). CDR1 is SGHTA, CDR2 FQGNSA, per germline. There are 14 residues in the CDR3. V lost 5 bases to trimming and J lost 5 bases, with 14 bases between them. The CDR3 protein is CASSRIGSVDTQYF. In nucleotides, the CDR3 is TGTGCCAGCAGCAGAATAGGTAGCGTAGATACGCAGTATTTT.

In this sample, this clonotype turned up a few times. J is TRBJ2-7 and V is TRBV7-2; D possibly corresponds to TRBD2 (6 bases). The CDR3 extends over 14 amino acids. Per the germline V gene, CDR1 is SGHTA and CDR2 is FQGNSA. V was trimmed by 2 bases and J by 4 bases, leaving 12 bases between them. For the CDR3, the DNA is TGTGCCAGCAGCTTAATCCCGGAGGGATACGAGCAGTACTTC. This translates into CASSLIPEGYEQYF.

The chain links TRBV5-4 to TRBJ2-1; no reliable D call. Trimming pared 0 bases from V and 9 bases from J, leaving 10 bases between. The germline V gene has CDR1 SGHNT and CDR2 YYREEE (reference sequence). CDR3 length equals 13 residues. CDR3 DNA sequence: TGTGCCAGCAGCTTGGAAGGCTACGGTGAGCAGTTCTTC. Amino acid sequence: CASSLEGYGEQFF. Together with reference TRBV5-4 and TRBJ2-1, the CDR3 gives the full variable domain: ETGVTQSPTHLIKTRGQQVTLRCSSQSGHNTVSWYQQALGQGPQFIFQYYREEENGRGNFPPRFSGLQFPNYSSELNVNALELDDSALYLCASSLEGYGEQFFGPGTRLTVL.

The V gene is TRBV29-1, the J gene TRBJ1-2; D might be TRBD1 (6 bases). Germline CDR1 is SQVTM and CDR2 is ANQGSEA. Trimming stripped 4 bases from V and 0 bases from J, with 12 bases between. The CDR3 contains 14 residues. CDR3 amino acids: CSVVPGASNYGYTF. The CDR3 DNA reads TGCAGCGTTGTCCCGGGGGCGTCTAACTATGGCTACACCTTC.

This clonotype was seen at least ten times. The chain recombines TRBV5-1 with TRBJ2-2, with D perhaps TRBD2 (6 bases). Germline lookup yields CDR1 SGHRS and CDR2 YFSETQ. The CDR3 is made up of 15 amino acids. V was clipped by 0 bases and J by 0 bases, with 6 bases between them. CDR3 nucleotides: TGCGCCAGCAGCTTGGGGAGGGCGAACACCGGGGAGCTGTTTTTT. Protein sequence: CASSLGRANTGELFF.

This chain joins TRBV3-1 and TRBJ1-1; D remains unclear. Germline V gene lookup returns CDR1 LGHDT and CDR2 YNNKEL (reference sequence). The CDR3 runs 12 residues. V was shortened by 8 bases and J by 1 base, with 8 bases between the two germline ends. The DNA for the CDR3 is TGTGCCAGCCAACATCAGAACACTGAAGCTTTCTTT. Translated: CASQHQNTEAFF.

Only a few counts were recorded for this clonotype. The gene calls are TRBV13 and TRBJ1-1; no reliable D call. CDR1 and CDR2 (germline): PRHDT, FYEKMQ (reference sequence). Trimming pared 5 bases from V and 1 base from J, leaving 8 bases between. This CDR3 is built from 13 residues. CDR3 DNA sequence: TGTGCCAGCAGCCCTCGCGAGAACACTGAAGCTTTCTTT. Encoded protein: CASSPRENTEAFF.

This clonotype was seen many times. The CDR3 DNA follows: TGTGCCAGCACACCGGGACAGGGGGCCGGAGCGGCCAAAAACATTCAGTACTTC. Protein: CASTPGQGAGAAKNIQYF. The genes are TRBV6-1 and TRBJ2-4; 12 positions match TRBD1. V was pared by 7 bases and J by 1 base, with 11 bases of the junction left unmatched. Germline V gene data show CDR1 as MNHNS and CDR2 as SASEGT. The CDR3 has 18 residues.

This clonotype was seen a few times. This sequence joins TRBV6-2 or TRBV6-3 and TRBJ1-4; 9 bases are shared with TRBD1. The germline V gene has CDR1 MNHEY and CDR2 SVGEGT. The CDR3 consists of 18 residues. V trimming: 2 bases; J trimming: 11 bases; junction bases outside the gene matches: 18. The CDR3 DNA sequence: TGTGCCAGCAGTTACGATGTTTCCTCCGGGACAGGGCGTAGGAAACTGTTTTTT. This sequence encodes CASSYDVSSGTGRRKLFF.

This clonotype was seen a handful of times. The J gene is TRBJ2-5, the V gene TRBV7-7; either TRBD1 or TRBD2 may fit D (6 bases each). Trimming removed 5 bases from V and 2 bases from J, with 15 bases in between. CDR1 is SSHAT and CDR2 is FNYEAQ in the germline V gene (reference sequence). The CDR3 is 15 amino acids. DNA of the CDR3: TGTGCCAGCAGCCCGAACTCGGGGGCTCAAGAGACCCAGTACTTC. It is translated as CASSPNSGAQETQYF.

Ten or more counts support this clonotype. The CDR3, as DNA: TGTGCCAGCAGACCCGGGACAGACTCCTACGAGCAGTACTTC. Residues: CASRPGTDSYEQYF. The chain links TRBV7-6 to TRBJ2-7; TRBD1 matches at 7 bases. Trimming took 6 bases from V and 0 from J; bases not matched to a gene: 5. This CDR3 has 14 amino acids. Germline V gene sequence: CDR1 SGHVS, CDR2 FNYEAQ.

In its sample, this clonotype was seen many times. This chain links TRBV7-9 with TRBJ1-4; tentatively, D is TRBD1 (6 bases). The germline V gene has CDR1 SEHNR and CDR2 FQNEAQ (reference sequence). Trimming shortened V by 5 bases and J by 5 bases, and 15 bases separated the two germline ends. The CDR3 is 15 residues long. CDR3 sequence: CASSPYRAQNEKLFF. CDR3 DNA sequence: TGTGCCAGCAGCCCCTACAGGGCCCAGAATGAAAAACTGTTTTTT. The entire variable domain, with the rest obtained from reference TRBV7-9 and TRBJ1-4, is as follows: DTGVSQNPRHKITKRGQNVTFRCDPISEHNRLYWYRQTLGQGPEFLTYFQNEAQLEKSRLLSDRFSAERPKGSFSTLEIQRTEQGDSAMYLCASSPYRAQNEKLFFGSGTQLSVL.

The V call is TRBV19, the J call TRBJ2-5; 7 bases line up with TRBD1. Germline assignment: CDR1 LNHDA and CDR2 SQIVND (reference sequence). Unmatched junction bases numbered 8, after V lost 5 bases and J lost 5 bases. CDR3 length equals 14 residues. This chain's CDR3 is CASSADRVLETQYF. The CDR3 nucleotides read TGTGCCAGTAGTGCAGACAGGGTCTTGGAGACCCAGTACTTC.

The chain is built from TRBV7-2 and TRBJ2-2; no clear D gene. The CDR3 runs to 13 residues. Trimming stripped 1 base from V and 7 bases from J, with 7 bases between. The germline V gene encodes CDR1 SGHTA and CDR2 FQGNSA. The CDR3 DNA is TGTGCCAGCAGCTTAGGAGCTCTCGGGGAGCTGTTTTTT. Translation: CASSLGALGELFF.

This clonotype was picked up many times. V is TRBV2 and J is TRBJ1-2, with 8 bases that match TRBD1. CDR3 length: 14 amino acids. V was pared by 10 bases and J by 3 bases, with 10 bases of the junction left unmatched. CDR1 and CDR2 (germline): SNHLY, FYNNEI. The CDR3 DNA is TGTGCCACCAGGGGACAGGCCCCACACTATGGCTACACCTTC. Protein product: CATRGQAPHYGYTF.